These 3 T cell receptor beta chains share one sample of origin, sequenced in a study of lymphopenia after photon versus proton radiotherapy. Sequenced by immunoSEQ multiplex PCR; TCRdb stores in-frame clones only, minus some. Found here are tens of thousands of clones, about 83% of them singletons; the top ten hold over 1.1%. Sequences were derived from peripheral blood, sampled from a patient treated with proton-based radiotherapy. The origin of the receptors is a man between 60 and 75 years old with pancreatic cancer.

The J gene is TRBJ1-2, the V gene TRBV7-2; perhaps TRBD1 as D (6 bases). The germline CDR1 and CDR2 sequences are SGHTA and FQGNSA. Trimming stripped 3 bases from V and 2 bases from J, with 7 bases between. The CDR3 extends over 13 amino acids. DNA of the CDR3: TGTGCCAGCAGCTTCCAGGGGAACTATGGCTACACCTTC. Translating gives CASSFQGNYGYTF.

The chain joins TRBV29-1 to TRBJ2-7; D gene uncertain. In germline, CDR1 is SQVTM, CDR2 ANQGSEA. The ends were cut back, 1 base at V and 3 bases at J, with 10 bases in the middle. The CDR3 runs 13 residues. The CDR3 DNA reads TGCAGCGTTGAAGGTCCACCCCGCTACGAGCAGTACTTC. Translated, it gives CSVEGPPRYEQYF.

This chain connects TRBV11-2 to TRBJ2-3; 11 nucleotides line up with TRBD2. Trimming at V came to 5 bases and at J to 2 bases, leaving 6 bases not matched to a gene. This CDR3 is 16 amino acids long. The V gene's germline CDR1 is SGHAT and CDR2 FQNNGV. The DNA of the CDR3 is TGTGCCAGCAGCACTCGACTAGCGGGATTCACAGATACGCAGTATTTT. Amino acid sequence: CASSTRLAGFTDTQYF. Complete variable domain (other parts from reference TRBV11-2 and TRBJ2-3): EAGVAQSPRYKIIEKRQSVAFWCNPISGHATLYWYQQILGQGPKLLIQFQNNGVVDDSQLPKDRFSAERLKGVDSTLKIQPAKLEDSAVYLCASSTRLAGFTDTQYFGPGTRLTVL.